This T cell receptor beta chain was captured by sequencing in a study of T cells in Graves' hyperthyroidism and ophthalmopathy. Overall study: Once the initial diagnosis was made, peripheral blood was obtained before any treatment. Study conclusions and caveats: With a median lead of roughly 6.2 months before onset, the model predicted ophthalmopathy.

Germline CDR1 reads LGHNA; CDR2 reads YSLEER. The CDR3 contains 14 residues. V was cut by 1 base and J by 8 bases, with 12 bases left in between. As regards this clonotype: Its target is unknown.

Regions amplified from RNA transcripts were the TCR beta CDR3 regions. Carried out on the TCR CDR3, a first-round RT-PCR used the HTBI primer set. TCRdb reanalysed the multiplex PCR reads using MiXCR and keeps one entry per CDR3 protein. This table holds roughly 530,000 distinct CDR3 sequences, roughly a sixth found once. Every diagnosis used clinical symptoms, serum thyroxine and TRAb, thyroid ultrasound and orbital computed tomography. The TCR sequence derives from a woman between 18 and 29 years old with Graves' ophthalmopathy. The specimen was blood. The chain links TRBV4-3 to TRBJ2-1; D is uncertain. The DNA for the CDR3 is TGCGCCAGCAGCCAAGGTCTAAGGAGCCATGAGCAGTTCTTC. This codes for CASSQGLRSHEQFF.